The 26 T cell receptor beta chains reported below all come from one sample, sequenced in a study of blood T cell repertoires in COVID-19. The method was immunoSEQ multiplex PCR; TCRdb's version includes in-frame clones alone and lacks a portion of them. Among 80,000 or so clones, about 70% were seen once, and the ten largest hold less than 7.5%. The sequenced sample was peripheral blood. These receptors all come from a man aged 45-60 years with active or convalescent COVID-19.

The rearrangement uses TRBV7-8 and TRBJ2-3; D is ambiguous. Trimming left V 5 bases short and J 4 bases short, with 10 bases between. Germline CDR1 reads SGHVS; CDR2 reads FQNEAQ. CDR3 length equals 13 residues. The CDR3 nucleotides are TGTGCCAGCAGCCCTCCACGAGCAGATACGCAGTATTTT. This encodes CASSPPRADTQYF.

This chain links TRBV9 with TRBJ2-1; TRBD2 aligns across 10 bases. Unmatched junction bases numbered 5, after V lost 1 base and J lost 7 bases. The germline CDR1 and CDR2 sequences are SGDLS and YYNGEE. There are 15 residues in the CDR3. Here the CDR3 reads CASSVSPAGGNEQFF. In DNA form, the CDR3 reads TGTGCCAGCAGCGTATCCCCAGCGGGGGGGAATGAGCAGTTCTTC.

The chain uses TRBV24-1 and TRBJ2-1, with D hard to call. The CDR3 has 12 amino acids. Germline loops: CDR1 KGHDR, CDR2 SFDVKD. The V end lost 5 bases, the J end lost 8 bases, and 9 bases lay between the germline ends. CDR3 nucleotide sequence: TGTGCCACCAGTGGAACGGTGGATGAGCAGTTCTTC. Its protein product is CATSGTVDEQFF.

The CDR3 nucleotides are TGTGCCAGCAGTACCCCCGGGATAGGGAATCAGCCCCAGCATTTT. Protein sequence: CASSTPGIGNQPQHF. J is TRBJ1-5 and V is TRBV6-6; D not certain. The germline V gene has CDR1 MNHNY and CDR2 SVGAGI (reference sequence). V was cut by 5 bases and J by 4 bases, with 15 bases left in between. The CDR3 contains 15 residues.

The chain joins TRBV5-1 to TRBJ2-1, with D tentatively TRBD2 (6 bases). Germline V gene data show CDR1 as SGHRS and CDR2 as YFSETQ. The CDR3 covers 15 residues. V gave up 2 bases and J gave up 4 bases, with 13 bases separating them. The CDR3 region has the DNA TGCGCCAGCAGCTTTGGCGGGATCAGTTACAATGAGCAGTTCTTC. It encodes CASSFGGISYNEQFF.

The V call is TRBV5-1, the J call TRBJ2-4, with a tentative D call TRBD1 (6 bases). V was cut by 4 bases and J by 7 bases, with 15 bases left in between. The germline V gene has CDR1 SGHRS and CDR2 YFSETQ. The CDR3 has 14 amino acids. CDR3 nucleotide sequence: TGCGCCAGCAGCCAGGGACAAGCTTGGAACATTCAGTACTTC. This sequence encodes CASSQGQAWNIQYF.

The chain joins TRBV4-1 to TRBJ2-5, with a weak D call TRBD2 (5 bases). V shed 5 bases and J shed 5 bases, with 9 bases lying between them. The germline V gene encodes CDR1 MGHRA and CDR2 YSYEKL. This CDR3 spans 12 amino acids. The chain's CDR3 is CASSLRGETQYF. The DNA of the CDR3 is TGCGCCAGCAGCTTACGAGGGGAGACCCAGTACTTC.

This rearrangement joins TRBV11-2 to TRBJ2-5; 7 bases fit TRBD2. There are 14 residues in the CDR3. Germline CDR1 SGHAT, CDR2 FQNNGV. V trimming: 5 bases; J trimming: 4 bases; junction bases outside the gene matches: 7. CDR3 in amino acids: CASSRDYSRETQYF. The CDR3 bases are TGTGCCAGCAGCCGGGACTACTCCCGAGAGACCCAGTACTTC.

The J gene is TRBJ1-1, the V gene TRBV18; D might be TRBD1 (5 bases). V dropped 3 bases and J dropped 5 bases, with 16 bases sitting between them. Germline V gives CDR1 KGHSH, CDR2 LQKENI. This CDR3 is 15 amino acids long. This CDR3 reads CASSPYPGKGTEAFF. CDR3 coding DNA: TGTGCCAGCTCACCTTACCCAGGGAAGGGGACTGAAGCTTTCTTT. The whole variable domain, filled in from reference TRBV18 and TRBJ1-1, reads NAGVMQNPRHLVRRRGQEARLRCSPMKGHSHVYWYRQLPEEGLKFMVYLQKENIIDESGMPKERFSAEFPKEGPSILRIQQVVRGDSAAYFCASSPYPGKGTEAFFGQGTRLTVV.

V is TRBV5-1 and J is TRBJ2-1; weak D call: TRBD2 (6 bases). V lost 4 bases and J 10 bases, leaving 12 bases between the germline ends. CDR1 SGHRS and CDR2 YFSETQ come from the germline V gene. The CDR3 extends over 12 amino acids. CDR3 in amino acids: CASSGDRGEQFF. The CDR3 DNA follows: TGCGCCAGCAGCGGAGATCGGGGGGAGCAGTTCTTC.

This chain links TRBV5-1 with TRBJ2-5, with 12 bases that match TRBD2. Germline V gene sequence: CDR1 SGHRS, CDR2 YFSETQ. V gave up 1 base and J gave up 4 bases; unmatched junction bases: 2. The CDR3 has 15 amino acids. The CDR3 DNA reads as TGCGCCAGCAGCTTGACTAGCGGGGGGCGAGAGACCCAGTACTTC. Translated, it gives CASSLTSGGRETQYF.

This chain connects TRBV5-1 to TRBJ2-3, with D possibly TRBD2 on 7 matching bases. CDR3 size: 14 residues. Trimming cost V 3 bases and J 5 bases, with 13 bases left between them. Germline V gene sequence: CDR1 SGHRS, CDR2 YFSETQ. CDR3 DNA: TGCGCCAGCAGCTGGGGGGGCCCAGTAGATACGCAGTATTTT. It specifies CASSWGGPVDTQYF.

This clone was detected a few times. The genes are TRBV30 and TRBJ1-1; D may be TRBD1 (6 bases). V was shortened by 3 bases and J by 1 base, with 9 bases between the two germline ends. The CDR3 runs to 13 residues. The germline CDR1 and CDR2 sequences are GTSNPN and SVGIG (reference sequence). For the CDR3, the DNA is TGTGCCTGGAGCCTAGGGGGGAACACTGAAGCTTTCTTT. Translation gives CAWSLGGNTEAFF.

The rearrangement joins TRBV5-1 to TRBJ2-5; 14 nucleotides line up with TRBD2. Germline loops: CDR1 SGHRS, CDR2 YFSETQ. The CDR3 covers 14 residues. With 8 bases clipped from V and 5 bases from J, the junction kept 5 bases outside the gene matches. The DNA of the CDR3 is TGCGCCAGTGGGACTAGCGGGGGCGGGGAGACCCAGTACTTC. Its translation is CASGTSGGGETQYF.

This chain uses TRBV30 with TRBJ1-1, with a weak D call TRBD1 (6 bases). The length of the CDR3 is 12 residues. The germline gives CDR1 GTSNPN, CDR2 SVGIG (reference sequence). Trimming took 5 bases from V and 7 from J, leaving 14 bases between them. The CDR3 nucleotides read TGTGCCTGGTCAAGGACAGACTATGAAGCTTTCTTT. Its translation is CAWSRTDYEAFF.

The rearrangement links TRBV20-1 to TRBJ1-1; perhaps TRBD1 as D (6 bases). This CDR3 spans 11 amino acids. Germline CDR1 and CDR2: DFQATT and SNEGSKA (reference sequence). V gave up 2 bases and J gave up 8 bases, with 9 bases separating them. The CDR3 loop is CSARPQGEAFF. The CDR3 bases are TGCAGTGCTAGACCCCAGGGGGAAGCTTTCTTT.

This chain connects TRBV29-1 to TRBJ2-7; TRBD1 aligns across 8 bases. V shed 4 bases, J shed 3 bases, and the junction held 11 bases outside the gene matches. Germline lookup yields CDR1 SQVTM and CDR2 ANQGSEA. The CDR3 is 15 residues long. The CDR3 DNA is TGCAGCGTTGTAAATCACGACAGGGGAGGCTACGAGCAGTACTTC. It codes for CSVVNHDRGGYEQYF.

This chain's CDR3 is CASSVGPGSWQPQHF. The DNA for the CDR3 is TGTGCCAGCAGCGTTGGGCCGGGAAGCTGGCAGCCCCAGCATTTT. The gene calls are TRBV9 and TRBJ1-5; D call uncertain. The CDR3 contains 15 residues. Germline lookup yields CDR1 SGDLS and CDR2 YYNGEE. Trimming left V 2 bases short and J 7 bases short, with 16 bases between. Full variable domain (remainder filled in from reference TRBV9 and TRBJ1-5): DSGVTQTPKHLITATGQRVTLRCSPRSGDLSVYWYQQSLDQGLQFLIQYYNGEERAKGNILERFSAQQFPDLHSELNLSSLELGDSALYFCASSVGPGSWQPQHFGDGTRLSIL.

The chain joins TRBV5-1 to TRBJ2-1; 7 positions agree with TRBD2. CDR1 is SGHRS, CDR2 YFSETQ, per germline. With 2 bases clipped from V and 4 bases from J, the junction kept 9 bases outside the gene matches. The CDR3 sequence is 16 residues long. The CDR3 reads CASSFSRGGEYNEQFF. As DNA, the CDR3 is TGCGCCAGCAGCTTCTCTCGCGGGGGAGAGTACAATGAGCAGTTCTTC.

The rearrangement links TRBV6-4 to TRBJ2-5; TRBD1 might be the D (5 bases). Trimming left V 5 bases short and J 4 bases short, with 11 bases between. CDR3 length: 13 amino acids. From germline, CDR1 is MRHNA and CDR2 SNTAGT. The CDR3 loop reads CASSRQGGETQYF. In DNA form, the CDR3 reads TGTGCCAGCAGTAGGCAGGGCGGAGAGACCCAGTACTTC.

The genes are TRBV5-6 and TRBJ2-7; D remains unclear. The CDR3 length is 13 residues. With 2 bases removed from V and 2 bases from J, the gap between germline ends came to 8 bases. Looked up from germline, CDR1 is SGHDT and CDR2 is YYEEEE. The CDR3 nucleotides are TGTGCCAGCAGCTTTGACATAGCCTACGAGCAGTACTTC. It codes for CASSFDIAYEQYF.

The rearrangement links TRBV10-3 to TRBJ2-7, with 8 bases identical to TRBD2. The CDR3 sequence is 14 residues long. Germline loops: CDR1 ENHRY, CDR2 SYGVKD. V lost 8 bases to trimming and J lost 0 bases; unmatched junction nucleotides: 6. The CDR3 sequence is CAIGGAGVSYEQYF. Written as DNA, the CDR3 is TGTGCCATCGGGGGAGCGGGGGTCTCCTACGAGCAGTACTTC.

The chain combines TRBV7-9 with TRBJ2-2; TRBD1 is a possible D gene (5 bases). The CDR3 runs to 15 residues. Trimming pared 5 bases from V and 0 bases from J, leaving 10 bases between. Germline V gene lookup returns CDR1 SEHNR and CDR2 FQNEAQ (reference sequence). Written as DNA, the CDR3 is TGTGCCAGCAGCCGACGACAGACGAACACCGGGGAGCTGTTTTTT. This gives the protein CASSRRQTNTGELFF.

The gene calls are TRBV4-2 and TRBJ2-7; 12 bases match TRBD2. This CDR3 contains 16 residues. V shed 5 bases and J 2 bases; nucleotides not matched to a gene: 7. The germline CDR1 and CDR2 sequences are LGHNA and YNFKEQ. CDR3 loop: CASSTGLAGLAYEQYF. The CDR3 nucleotides are TGTGCCAGCAGCACAGGACTAGCGGGGTTGGCCTACGAGCAGTACTTC.

The chain joins TRBV2 to TRBJ2-3; 14 positions match TRBD2. Trimming at V came to 6 bases and at J to 3 bases, leaving 2 bases not matched to a gene. The length of the CDR3 is 15 residues. The germline CDR1 and CDR2 sequences are SNHLY and FYNNEI. CDR3 sequence: CASRGLAGATDTQYF. The CDR3 coding sequence is TGTGCCAGCAGGGGACTAGCGGGGGCAACAGATACGCAGTATTTT.

This sequence joins TRBV13 and TRBJ2-2, with TRBD1 matching 9 bases. The junction had 4 bases not matched to a gene; V was cut back by 5 bases and J by 3 bases. This CDR3 is built from 15 residues. Germline V gene data show CDR1 as PRHDT and CDR2 as FYEKMQ (reference sequence). The CDR3 nucleotides are TGTGCCAGCAGCCGGCGGGACAGGGACACCGGGGAGCTGTTTTTT. Amino acids: CASSRRDRDTGELFF.